Below, 10 T cell receptor beta chains from the same sample are listed, as sequenced in a study of healthy donors' naive CD4 and CD8 T cells. Starting from around 500 ng of total RNA, TCR libraries were made with linear amplification. TCRdb reprocessed the reads via MiXCR and lists one record per CDR3 protein. The sample records about 180,000 distinct CDR3 sequences, 65% to 80% being singletons. The material sequenced was naive CD4+ and CD8+ T cells sorted from blood, pooled from several donors. The source is a pool of human donors in good health; the sample pools cells from several healthy donors.

This sequence joins TRBV19 and TRBJ1-1, with a tentative D call TRBD1 (6 bases). V dropped 5 bases and J dropped 4 bases, with 11 bases sitting between them. The germline gives CDR1 LNHDA, CDR2 SQIVND (reference sequence). This CDR3 is built from 13 residues. CDR3 DNA: TGTGCCAGTAGTCACAGGGATGGCACTGAAGCTTTCTTT. Protein product: CASSHRDGTEAFF.

This clonotype was seen a few times. The chain employs TRBV6-5 and TRBJ2-5; maybe TRBD2 (6 bases). V was cut by 7 bases and J by 5 bases, with 14 bases left in between. The CDR3 totals 13 residues. CDR1 is MNHEY, CDR2 SVGAGI, per germline. The CDR3 nucleotides read TGTGCCAGCACCTTCGGAGGGAGGGAGACCCAGTACTTC. It codes for CASTFGGRETQYF.

The rearrangement joins TRBV5-1 to TRBJ1-1; D not certain. The germline V gene encodes CDR1 SGHRS and CDR2 YFSETQ. The CDR3 has 14 amino acids. V gave up 4 bases and J gave up 6 bases, with 16 bases separating them. The CDR3 region is CASSPVIRSAEAFF. The CDR3, as DNA: TGCGCCAGCAGCCCGGTCATCAGGTCGGCTGAAGCTTTCTTT.

The rearrangement joins TRBV15 to TRBJ2-1; D is possibly TRBD1 (5 bases). V dropped 0 bases and J dropped 12 bases, with 15 bases sitting between them. There are 14 residues in the CDR3. Per the germline V gene, CDR1 is LNHNV and CDR2 is YYDKDF (reference sequence). CDR3 sequence reads: CATSRDPRAQVQFF. CDR3 nucleotide sequence: TGTGCCACCAGCAGAGACCCTCGGGCACAGGTGCAGTTCTTC. Filled out from reference TRBV15 and TRBJ2-1, the complete variable domain reads DAMVIQNPRYQVTQFGKPVTLSCSQTLNHNVMYWYQQKSSQAPKLLFHYYDKDFNNEADTPDNFQSRRPNTSFCFLDIRSPGLGDTAMYLCATSRDPRAQVQFFGPGTRLTVL.

The chain combines TRBV5-1 with TRBJ1-4, with 8 bases fitting TRBD1. V lost 4 bases to trimming and J lost 6 bases; unmatched junction nucleotides: 8. This CDR3 region has 15 residues. CDR1 and CDR2 from the germline V gene are SGHRS and YFSETQ. CDR3 sequence: CASSPTGTGDEKLFF. CDR3 coding DNA: TGCGCCAGCAGCCCCACCGGGACAGGAGATGAAAAACTGTTTTTT.

The gene calls are TRBV13 and TRBJ1-2; 9 nucleotides agree with TRBD1. Unmatched junction bases numbered 13, after V lost 6 bases and J lost 8 bases. The CDR3 loop spans 15 amino acids. Germline values: CDR1 PRHDT, CDR2 FYEKMQ (reference sequence). CDR3 sequence (DNA): TGTGCCAGCAGTTCGCCTGGGACAGGGTACGGAGGCTACACCTTC. It codes for CASSSPGTGYGGYTF.

This clonotype was seen only a few times. The rearrangement uses TRBV27 and TRBJ1-2, with D perhaps matching TRBD1 (5 bases). Germline lookup yields CDR1 MNHEY and CDR2 SMNVEV (reference sequence). The CDR3 contains 14 residues. V was shortened by 5 bases and J by 0 bases, with 10 bases between the two germline ends. DNA of the CDR3: TGTGCCAGCAGTCCGGTGGGGGCTAACTATGGCTACACCTTC. The encoded protein is CASSPVGANYGYTF.

The V gene is TRBV18, the J gene TRBJ2-2, with D unclear. CDR3 length: 18 amino acids. Germline values: CDR1 KGHSH, CDR2 LQKENI. The V end lost 1 base, the J end lost 0 bases, and 15 bases lay between the germline ends. CDR3 DNA: TGTGCCAGCTCACCACTAGCTGCGACTTTCGCGAACACCGGGGAGCTGTTTTTT. Translating it yields CASSPLAATFANTGELFF. The full variable domain, its missing parts supplied by reference TRBV18 and TRBJ2-2, is NAGVMQNPRHLVRRRGQEARLRCSPMKGHSHVYWYRQLPEEGLKFMVYLQKENIIDESGMPKERFSAEFPKEGPSILRIQQVVRGDSAAYFCASSPLAATFANTGELFFGEGSRLTVL.

The gene calls are TRBV7-8 and TRBJ2-7, with D perhaps matching TRBD1 (5 bases). The CDR3 is 14 residues long. The ends were cut back, 2 bases at V and 5 bases at J, with 13 bases in the middle. The germline CDR1 and CDR2 sequences are SGHVS and FQNEAQ. CDR3 residues: CASSLQRGGNEQYF. The CDR3 nucleotides read TGTGCCAGCAGCTTACAAAGGGGCGGCAACGAGCAGTACTTC.

The V call is TRBV5-1, the J call TRBJ1-1; maybe TRBD1 (5 bases). The CDR3 sequence is 16 residues long. The V and J ends lost 0 bases and 5 bases respectively, with 17 bases between them. The germline gives CDR1 SGHRS, CDR2 YFSETQ. The CDR3 region is CASSLEATGGGTEAFF. The DNA of the CDR3 is TGCGCCAGCAGCTTGGAGGCAACAGGTGGAGGAACTGAAGCTTTCTTT.